A single sample gave rise to the 30 T cell receptor beta chains below, sequenced in a study of response to subunit inactivated influenza vaccine. TCRdb re-called the RT-PCR reads with MiXCR, one entry per CDR3 protein. Of about 520,000 distinct CDR3 sequences listed, 6.5% to 8% were seen once; the top ten hold around 13%. Material: PBMCs from blood, obtained around 25 months after vaccination. The source of these receptors is a man aged 45 to 75 who received an inactivated influenza vaccine.

This clonotype appeared a few times. V usage is TRBV27 and J usage is TRBJ2-3, with 10 bases lining up with TRBD2. This CDR3 region has 17 residues. V gave up 5 bases and J gave up 0 bases; unmatched junction bases: 8. Germline loops: CDR1 MNHEY, CDR2 SMNVEV (reference sequence). The CDR3 bases are TGTGCCAGCAGTCCCCTCCTAGCGGGGGAGAGCACAGATACGCAGTATTTT. Translated, it gives CASSPLLAGESTDTQYF.

V and J are TRBV29-1 and TRBJ1-1; D perhaps matches TRBD1 (5 bases). The CDR3 is 13 residues long. The germline CDR1 and CDR2 sequences are SQVTM and ANQGSEA. Trimming shortened V by 7 bases and J by 1 base, and 13 bases separated the two germline ends. CDR3 region: CSAARTGNTEAFF. DNA of the CDR3: TGCAGCGCGGCACGAACAGGGAACACTGAAGCTTTCTTT.

This clonotype is a singleton in its sample. Given a much more abundant clone one base away, this may be a read error. The V call is TRBV12-3 or TRBV12-4, the J call TRBJ1-5; D remains ambiguous. Gene TRBJ2-3 matches the end of the DNA better, so the J call may be wrong. CDR3 size: 16 residues. In nucleotides, the CDR3 is TGTGCCAGCAGTTTTTTGTCAGGTCTTAGCAATCAGCCCCAGTATTTT. Translation: CASSFLSGLSNQPQYF.

This clonotype appeared many times. The genes are TRBV20-1 and TRBJ1-2; D is ambiguous. Germline loops: CDR1 DFQATT, CDR2 SNEGSKA (reference sequence). Between the trimmed V and J ends, which lost 0 bases and 12 bases, there was a span of 11 bases. This CDR3 comprises 11 residues. The CDR3 protein is CSARDGPLHTF. The CDR3 nucleotides are TGCAGTGCTAGAGATGGTCCGCTGCACACCTTC.

This clonotype was found a few times. V is TRBV12-5 and J is TRBJ1-2, with D uncertain. Looked up from germline, CDR1 is LGHNT and CDR2 is FRNRAP. V gave up 2 bases and J gave up 0 bases, with 7 bases separating them. This CDR3 has 14 amino acids. The CDR3 DNA is TGTGCTAGTGGTTTGTCCGGGGCTAACTATGGCTACACCTTC. Protein sequence: CASGLSGANYGYTF.

This clonotype was counted ten times or more. CDR3 amino acids: CASSQRQGYNSPLHF. In nucleotides, the CDR3 is TGTGCCAGCAGCCAACGACAGGGCTATAATTCACCCCTCCACTTT. V and J are TRBV4-2 and TRBJ1-6; 7 bases agree with TRBD1. Trimming at V came to 2 bases and at J to 3 bases, leaving 1 base not matched to a gene. The CDR3 contains 15 residues. Looked up from germline, CDR1 is LGHNA and CDR2 is YNFKEQ.

This clonotype was detected many times. This chain links TRBV4-1 with TRBJ2-7; D not certain. Between the trimmed V and J ends, which lost 1 base and 4 bases, there was a span of 11 bases. From germline, CDR1 is MGHRA and CDR2 YSYEKL. There are 14 residues in the CDR3. CDR3 in DNA: TGCGCCAGCAGCCAAGCCTACTTTGGGTACGAGCAGTACTTC. The encoded protein is CASSQAYFGYEQYF.

This clonotype has a handful of counts. The chain couples TRBV11-2 to TRBJ1-6; the D gene is possibly TRBD1 (5 bases). This CDR3 has 15 amino acids. Germline CDR1 reads SGHAT; CDR2 reads FQNNGV. V shed 4 bases and J shed 6 bases, with 13 bases lying between them. The CDR3 here is CASSWGGNSNSPLHF. In DNA, the CDR3 is TGTGCCAGCAGCTGGGGGGGAAACAGTAATTCACCCCTCCACTTT.

DNA for the CDR3: TGCAGCGCCCGGGACAGGGGGAACTATGGCTACACCTTC. It yields the protein CSARDRGNYGYTF. This chain connects TRBV29-1 to TRBJ1-2, with 11 nucleotides matching TRBD1. CDR1 is SQVTM, CDR2 ANQGSEA, per germline. The ends lost 7 bases at V and 2 bases at J; junction bases unmatched: 3. This CDR3 region has 13 residues. Complete variable domain (other parts from reference TRBV29-1 and TRBJ1-2): SAVISQKPSRDICQRGTSLTIQCQVDSQVTMMFWYRQQPGQSLTLIATANQGSEATYESGFVIDKFPISRPNLTFSTLTVSNMSPEDSSIYLCSARDRGNYGYTFGSGTRLTVV.

The rearrangement links TRBV12-3 or TRBV12-4 to TRBJ1-1; D is perhaps TRBD1 (6 bases). CDR3 size: 13 residues. Between the trimmed V and J ends, which lost 6 bases and 3 bases, there was a span of 11 bases. CDR3 residues: CASRAHRDTEAFF. CDR3 DNA: TGTGCCAGCAGGGCTCACAGGGACACTGAAGCTTTCTTT.

This sequence joins TRBV11-1 and TRBJ2-3; D remains ambiguous. Per the germline V gene, CDR1 is SGHAT and CDR2 is FQDESV (reference sequence). There are 14 residues in the CDR3. Trimming took 3 bases from V and 4 from J, leaving 11 bases between them. CDR3 DNA: TGTGCCAGCAGCTTCCAAAGGGTCGCAGATACGCAGTATTTT. Translating it yields CASSFQRVADTQYF. Combining the CDR3 with reference TRBV11-1 and TRBJ2-3 gives the whole variable domain EAEVAQSPRYKITEKSQAVAFWCDPISGHATLYWYRQILGQGPELLVQFQDESVVDDSQLPKDRFSAERLKGVDSTLKIQPAELGDSAMYLCASSFQRVADTQYFGPGTRLTVL.

The gene calls are TRBV6-5 and TRBJ1-4; D remains ambiguous. Trimming pared 0 bases from V and 2 bases from J, leaving 13 bases between. Germline-derived CDR1 and CDR2 are MNHEY and SVGAGI. The CDR3 runs 17 residues. The DNA of the CDR3 is TGTGCCAGCAGTTACTCGGCTCCAGGCGGGACTAATGAAAAACTGTTTTTT. Protein sequence: CASSYSAPGGTNEKLFF.

The table lists this clonotype with many counts. CDR3 residues: CASSQGPGELFF. The CDR3 nucleotides are TGTGCCAGCAGTCAAGGGCCCGGGGAGCTGTTTTTT. V is TRBV6-2 or TRBV6-3 and J is TRBJ2-2, with D unclear. CDR3 size: 12 residues. CDR1 is MNHEY, CDR2 SVGEGT, per germline. V lost 5 bases to trimming and J lost 6 bases, with 7 bases between them.

This clonotype has just a few counts. The rearrangement joins TRBV6-2 or TRBV6-3 to TRBJ2-7; D remains ambiguous. Germline CDR1 and CDR2: MNHEY and SVGEGT. The CDR3 runs 12 residues. V was pared by 5 bases and J by 6 bases, with 11 bases between. The CDR3 coding sequence is TGTGCCAGCAGTCTCTTTAGCCTCGAGCAGTACTTC. This translates into CASSLFSLEQYF.

This clonotype was observed a few times. The V gene is TRBV28, the J gene TRBJ1-1, with TRBD1 as a possible D gene (6 bases). Germline-derived CDR1 and CDR2 are MDHEN and SYDVKM. There are 15 residues in the CDR3. The V and J ends lost 10 bases and 1 base respectively, with 19 bases between them. Here the CDR3 reads CATRASGGPNTEAFF. The CDR3 DNA sequence: TGTGCCACCAGAGCCTCGGGGGGGCCGAACACTGAAGCTTTCTTT. The full variable domain, completed using reference TRBV28 and TRBJ1-1, is DVKVTQSSRYLVKRTGEKVFLECVQDMDHENMFWYRQDPGLGLRLIYFSYDVKMKEKGDIPEGYSVSREKKERFSLILESASTNQTSMYLCATRASGGPNTEAFFGQGTRLTVV.

This clonotype appeared many times. The rearrangement links TRBV5-1 to TRBJ1-2; possible D gene TRBD1, 5 bases. The CDR3 is made up of 15 amino acids. V lost 4 bases to trimming and J lost 0 bases, with 13 bases between them. Germline CDR1 SGHRS, CDR2 YFSETQ. For the CDR3, the DNA is TGCGCCAGCAGCGTAAAGACAGATGCTAACTATGGCTACACCTTC. It yields the protein CASSVKTDANYGYTF.

This clonotype appeared a few times. The V call is TRBV10-3, the J call TRBJ1-1; D is ambiguous. Trimming removed 4 bases from V and 5 bases from J, with 11 bases in between. This CDR3 is built from 13 residues. From germline, CDR1 is ENHRY and CDR2 SYGVKD. The CDR3 loop reads CAISVGIQTEAFF. The CDR3, as DNA: TGTGCCATCAGTGTCGGCATCCAGACTGAAGCTTTCTTT.

Notes on this clonotype: At one boundary the junction diverges from the germline segment, which might be a read error. In DNA, the CDR3 is TGTGCCCGCAGTGAATTTGAGGGGCGGTGGGGCTACACCTTC. It yields the protein CARSEFEGRWGYTF. This rearrangement joins TRBV2 to TRBJ1-2, with D possibly being TRBD1 (5 bases). CDR1 is SNHLY and CDR2 is FYNNEI in the germline V gene. CDR3 length equals 14 residues.

The genes are TRBV6-1 and TRBJ2-1; D is unclear. V dropped 6 bases and J dropped 1 base, with 7 bases sitting between them. Germline lookup yields CDR1 MNHNS and CDR2 SASEGT. CDR3 length equals 13 residues. This chain's CDR3 is CASRFRSYNEQFF. Written as DNA, the CDR3 is TGTGCCAGCAGGTTCCGTTCCTACAATGAGCAGTTCTTC.

At least ten counts were recorded for this clonotype. The rearrangement joins TRBV10-3 to TRBJ2-3; 12 nucleotides line up with TRBD2. Germline V CDR1 and CDR2: ENHRY, SYGVKD. V shed 10 bases and J 3 bases; nucleotides not matched to a gene: 5. This CDR3 has 14 residues. This CDR3 reads CATLAGGPTDTQYF. As DNA, the CDR3 is TGTGCCACCCTAGCGGGAGGGCCAACAGATACGCAGTATTTT.

The J gene is TRBJ2-7, the V gene TRBV7-8; 14 bases agree with TRBD2. CDR3 length: 17 amino acids. The trim removed 5 bases at V and 1 base at J, leaving 7 bases unmatched. Germline V gene sequence: CDR1 SGHVS, CDR2 FQNEAQ. CDR3 nucleotide sequence: TGTGCCAGCAGCCGAGGGACTAGCGGGAGATGGTCCTACGAGCAGTACTTC. Its protein is CASSRGTSGRWSYEQYF. The full variable domain, in which reference TRBV7-8 and TRBJ2-7 provide the parts outside the CDR3, is GAGVSQSPRYKVAKRGQDVALRCDPISGHVSLFWYQQALGQGPEFLTYFQNEAQLDKSGLPSDRFFAERPEGSVSTLKIQRTQQEDSAVYLCASSRGTSGRWSYEQYFGPGTRLTVT.

This rearrangement joins TRBV6-2 or TRBV6-3 to TRBJ2-4; 12 bases agree with TRBD2. The V gene end was trimmed by 7 bases and the J gene end by 4 bases; junction bases not matched to a gene: 11. The CDR3 covers 17 residues. Germline values: CDR1 MNHEY, CDR2 SVGEGT. Here the CDR3 DNA reads TGTGCCAGCACAACTAGCGGGAGGCACGCCCTGAAAAACATTCAGTACTTC. This sequence encodes CASTTSGRHALKNIQYF.

This clonotype was detected only a few times. The chain uses TRBV5-1 and TRBJ1-4, with a tentative D call TRBD1 (6 bases). Trimming left V 5 bases short and J 5 bases short, with 16 bases between. Per germline, CDR1 SGHRS and CDR2 YFSETQ. CDR3 length equals 15 residues. CDR3 in DNA: TGCGCCAGCAGTAAAAACGGACAGAAGAATGAAAAACTGTTTTTT. It translates to CASSKNGQKNEKLFF. Full variable domain (missing parts from reference TRBV5-1 and TRBJ1-4): KAGVTQTPRYLIKTRGQQVTLSCSPISGHRSVSWYQQTPGQGLQFLFEYFSETQRNKGNFPGRFSGRQFSNSRSEMNVSTLELGDSALYLCASSKNGQKNEKLFFGSGTQLSVL.

This clonotype was observed at least ten times. CDR3 loop: CATSKAANTGELFF. In DNA form, the CDR3 reads TGTGCCACCAGCAAGGCGGCGAACACCGGGGAGCTGTTTTTT. The chain joins TRBV15 to TRBJ2-2; no clear D. CDR3 length equals 14 residues. In germline, CDR1 is LNHNV, CDR2 YYDKDF (reference sequence). The V end was cut by 4 bases, the J end by 0 bases, with 6 bases between. Full variable domain (missing parts from reference TRBV15 and TRBJ2-2): DAMVIQNPRYQVTQFGKPVTLSCSQTLNHNVMYWYQQKSSQAPKLLFHYYDKDFNNEADTPDNFQSRRPNTSFCFLDIRSPGLGDTAMYLCATSKAANTGELFFGEGSRLTVL.

The sample holds many counts of this clonotype. The V gene is TRBV27, the J gene TRBJ2-7; D unresolved. Germline loops: CDR1 MNHEY, CDR2 SMNVEV (reference sequence). CDR3 size: 16 residues. Trimming took 0 bases from V and 7 from J, leaving 19 bases between them. CDR3 coding DNA: TGTGCCAGCAGTTTATCCGTTGGCCAGATGCTTCGGGAGCAGTACTTC. Amino acids: CASSLSVGQMLREQYF.

The J gene is TRBJ2-1, the V gene TRBV12-3 or TRBV12-4; 8 nucleotides line up with TRBD2. This CDR3 is built from 16 residues. The ends lost 2 bases at V and 3 bases at J; junction bases unmatched: 6. The CDR3 sequence: CASSLLAGNLYNEQFF. The CDR3 bases are TGTGCCAGCAGTTTATTAGCGGGAAACCTCTACAATGAGCAGTTCTTC.

This clonotype was recorded many times. The rearrangement uses TRBV5-1 and TRBJ2-1; D might be TRBD2 (7 bases). The CDR3 sequence is 15 residues long. Germline V gene lookup returns CDR1 SGHRS and CDR2 YFSETQ. The germline V and J ends were trimmed by 3 bases and 3 bases, with 13 bases remaining between them. The CDR3 DNA follows: TGCGCCAGCAGCTATGCGGGGGCCCTCTACAATGAGCAGTTCTTC. Amino acids: CASSYAGALYNEQFF.

The chain combines TRBV6-1 with TRBJ2-1; 7 bases line up with TRBD2. The germline gives CDR1 MNHNS, CDR2 SASEGT. CDR3 length equals 16 residues. V dropped 2 bases and J dropped 4; count of bases not matched to a gene: 8. CDR3 bases: TGTGCCAGCAGTGAATTTCTAGCGGTGGAGTACAATGAGCAGTTCTTC. Amino acids: CASSEFLAVEYNEQFF.

This clonotype came up many times. The rearrangement links TRBV12-3 or TRBV12-4 to TRBJ2-2, with D possibly being TRBD1 (5 bases). The CDR3 runs 15 residues. V shed 3 bases and J shed 0 bases, with 8 bases lying between them. The CDR3: CASSLATANTGELFF. The CDR3 DNA sequence: TGTGCCAGCAGTTTGGCGACAGCGAACACCGGGGAGCTGTTTTTT.

The V gene is TRBV28, the J gene TRBJ2-6, with a tentative D call TRBD1 (6 bases). Germline V lookup: CDR1 MDHEN, CDR2 SYDVKM. This CDR3 has 14 residues. Between the trimmed V and J ends, which lost 10 bases and 1 base, there was a span of 11 bases. CDR3 sequence reads: CATATGSGANVLTF. The DNA for the CDR3 is TGTGCCACCGCGACAGGTTCTGGGGCCAACGTCCTGACTTTC.